This is a list of T cell receptor beta chains from one sample in a study of identical twins. In TCRdb, the 5' RACE reads were re-called with MiXCR into one record per CDR3 protein. The table shows approximately 240,000 distinct CDR3 sequences, with over 12% occurring only once. Sequenced: memory (CD45RO+) T cells sorted from blood. All receptors come from a woman aged 18-29 years in good health. Both conserved end residues are part of each CDR3. The D gene is left open where the match is weak. The size entry is marked missing in some rows and otherwise reads once, few, many or a size class.

j_call,clone_size,d_call,v_call,cdr3_aa,cdr3_nt
TRBJ2-7,NA,TRBD2,TRBV7-2,CASSLRGLAGVWYEQYF,TGTGCCAGCAGCTTAAGGGGACTAGCGGGAGTATGGTACGAGCAGTACTTC
TRBJ2-7,few,TRBD2,TRBV2,CARGTSPYEQYF,TGTGCCAGAGGGACTAGCCCCTACGAGCAGTACTTC
TRBJ2-7,many,TRBD1,TRBV6-1,CASTHGTGSSYEQYF,TGTGCCAGCACCCACGGGACAGGAAGCTCCTACGAGCAGTACTTC
TRBJ1-1,many,NA,TRBV12-3/TRBV12-4,CASRLAPGVGRTEAFF,TGTGCCAGCAGACTCGCCCCGGGGGTCGGGAGGACTGAAGCTTTCTTT
TRBJ2-1,many,NA,TRBV5-1,CASSGQFNEQFF,TGCGCCAGCAGCGGACAGTTCAATGAGCAGTTCTTC
TRBJ1-2,NA,TRBD1,TRBV11-3,CASSQRWTGGSDGYTF,TGTGCCAGCAGCCAGCGATGGACAGGGGGTTCTGATGGCTACACCTTC
TRBJ1-5,NA,TRBD1,TRBV7-9,CASSSGTGGEWNQPQHF,TGTGCCAGCAGCTCCGGGACAGGGGGTGAATGGAATCAGCCCCAGCATTTT
TRBJ2-5,NA,NA,TRBV30,CAWSVGSFYPQETQYF,TGTGCCTGGAGTGTCGGTAGCTTTTACCCCCAAGAGACCCAGTACTTC
TRBJ2-7,NA,NA,TRBV21-1,CANDREASCEQYF,TGTGCCAACGACAGGGAAGCTAGCTGCGAGCAGTACTTC
TRBJ2-5,NA,NA,TRBV4-1,CASSQPGETQYF,TGCGCCAGCAGCCAACCGGGGGAGACCCAGTACTTC
TRBJ2-7,few,NA,TRBV7-2,CASSLERFAEQYF,TGTGCCAGCAGCTTAGAGAGGTTCGCCGAGCAGTACTTC
TRBJ2-1,NA,TRBD2,TRBV6-2/TRBV6-3,CASSSGLVYEQFF,TGTGCCAGCAGTTCCGGACTAGTCTATGAGCAGTTCTTC
TRBJ1-1,few,NA,TRBV5-4,CASSFTRSGTEAFF,TGTGCCAGCAGCTTTACCCGGAGCGGCACTGAAGCTTTCTTT
TRBJ1-1,NA,NA,TRBV19,CASSKRVAQMDTEAFF,TGTGCCAGTAGTAAAAGGGTGGCCCAAATGGACACTGAAGCTTTCTTT
TRBJ1-5,many,NA,TRBV27,CASRLNGYNQPQHF,TGTGCCAGCAGACTAAACGGGTACAATCAGCCCCAGCATTTT
TRBJ2-3,many,NA,TRBV24-1,CATSAGFTDTQYF,TGTGCCACCAGTGCTGGATTCACAGATACGCAGTATTTT
TRBJ2-7,few,TRBD1,TRBV2,CASSEQRGPYEQYF,TGTGCCAGCAGTGAGCAAAGGGGGCCCTACGAGCAGTACTTC
TRBJ2-3,once,NA,TRBV5-1,CASSNSGQSTDTQYF,TGCGCCAGCAGCAACAGCGGACAAAGCACAGATACGCAGTATTTT
TRBJ2-7,NA,TRBD1,TRBV6-5,CASSSPGGTVYEQYF,TGTGCCAGCAGTTCCCCCGGTGGGACAGTCTACGAGCAGTACTTC
TRBJ2-3,NA,NA,TRBV20-1,CSASRTSTGDTQYF,TGCAGTGCTAGCCGCACTAGTACCGGAGATACGCAGTATTTT
TRBJ2-7,few,TRBD1,TRBV10-3,CAISPRSGGTGDEQYF,TGTGCCATCAGTCCCCGCTCGGGCGGGACAGGGGACGAGCAGTACTTC
TRBJ2-5,NA,NA,TRBV21-1,CASSKGTPLSDPVDF,TGTGCCAGCAGCAAAGGGACACCCCTTAGCGATCCCGTAGACTTC
TRBJ2-1,NA,NA,TRBV20-1,CSARPRGVTLDEQFF,TGCAGTGCTAGACCTAGGGGAGTCACTCTCGATGAGCAGTTCTTC
TRBJ2-5,NA,NA,TRBV20-1,CSVPTGGAEETQYF,TGCAGCGTGCCGACAGGAGGGGCTGAAGAGACCCAGTACTTC
TRBJ2-3,many,NA,TRBV10-3,CAISDLSLRTDTQYF,TGTGCCATCAGTGACCTATCCTTAAGAACAGATACGCAGTATTTT
TRBJ1-2,NA,NA,TRBV20-1,CSARPSGRHGYTF,TGCAGTGCTAGACCATCAGGGCGTCACGGCTACACCTTC
TRBJ2-7,few,TRBD1,TRBV7-9,CASSYRQGVDYEQYF,TGTGCCAGCAGCTATCGACAGGGGGTTGACTACGAGCAGTACTTC
TRBJ2-7,few,TRBD1,TRBV14,CASSLIQGAYEQYF,TGTGCCAGCAGTCTCATACAGGGGGCCTACGAGCAGTACTTC
TRBJ2-1,many,TRBD1,TRBV20-1,CSARDWTGVASEQFF,TGCAGTGCTAGAGATTGGACAGGGGTGGCAAGTGAGCAGTTCTTC
TRBJ2-3,few,TRBD2,TRBV19,CASSVTLAGGDTQYF,TGTGCCAGTAGCGTCACACTAGCGGGGGGAGATACGCAGTATTTT
TRBJ1-5,NA,NA,TRBV5-6,CASSLVAGGDQPQHF,TGTGCCAGCAGCTTGGTGGCAGGCGGGGATCAGCCCCAGCATTTT
TRBJ2-1,NA,TRBD2,TRBV9,CASSVVGTSVSNEQFF,TGTGCCAGCAGCGTAGTGGGGACTAGCGTATCCAATGAGCAGTTCTTC
TRBJ1-1,NA,TRBD1,TRBV9,CASSSHPGTGGEAFF,TGTGCCAGCAGCTCACACCCCGGGACAGGGGGTGAAGCTTTCTTT
TRBJ2-4,many,NA,TRBV20-1,CSARQMGRPEVQYF,TGCAGTGCTAGGCAAATGGGTAGACCAGAGGTCCAGTACTTC
TRBJ2-3,NA,NA,TRBV20-1,CSASGSSSTDTQYF,TGCAGTGCTAGTGGATCGTCTAGCACAGATACGCAGTATTTT
TRBJ2-3,NA,NA,TRBV7-9,CASSLTGFTDTQYF,TGTGCCAGCAGCTTAACAGGGTTCACAGATACGCAGTATTTT
TRBJ1-2,NA,NA,TRBV10-3,CAISDRADYGYTF,TGTGCCATCAGTGACAGGGCAGACTATGGCTACACCTTC
TRBJ1-2,few,TRBD1,TRBV12-3/TRBV12-4,CASSPGQQSNYGYTF,TGTGCCAGCAGTCCGGGACAGCAAAGTAACTATGGCTACACCTTC
TRBJ2-3,few,TRBD2,TRBV19,CASTTSGAPDTQYF,TGTGCCAGCACGACTAGCGGGGCCCCGGATACGCAGTATTTT
TRBJ1-6,NA,NA,TRBV20-1,CSAQASRGNSPLHF,TGCAGTGCGCAAGCATCCCGGGGTAATTCACCCCTCCACTTT